The rows below give T cell receptor beta chains drawn from one sample of a study of blood T cell repertoires in COVID-19. Produced via immunoSEQ multiplex PCR; TCRdb's table is partial and in-frame only. The data hold about 270,000 clones, with around 89% observed a single time. The sample was PBMCs or T cells enriched from blood (not recorded which). These receptors were collected from a woman in her twenties or thirties with acute COVID-19. Both conserved end residues are part of each CDR3.

j_call,v_call,cdr3_length,cdr3_aa
TRBJ2-1,TRBV5-1,13,CASSSQGKNEQFF
TRBJ2-3,TRBV28,15,CASSRTSGSLNTQYF
TRBJ2-7,TRBV23-1,12,CAKGRQLYEQYF
TRBJ2-6,TRBV29-1,14,CSVLGVPGANVLTF
TRBJ2-7,TRBV29-1,14,CSVLFGSVPYEQYF
TRBJ2-1,TRBV30,14,CAWSSGILYNEQFF
TRBJ2-7,TRBV28,15,CASSFPPLLAYEQYF
TRBJ2-7,TRBV3-1/TRBV3-2,14,CASSQDGGEYEQYF
TRBJ2-3,TRBV4-1,15,CASSQSGTSIDTQYF
TRBJ1-4,TRBV3-1/TRBV3-2,15,CASSQRDRDDEKLFF
TRBJ2-1,TRBV7-9,16,CASSWGDFAGVNEQFF
TRBJ2-1,TRBV11-2,14,CASSLRDWGNEQFF
TRBJ1-6,TRBV4-1,15,CASRPDSSYNSPLHF